Listed below are T cell receptor beta chains from one sample, sequenced in a study of beta chain features in type 1 diabetes. The method was immunoSEQ multiplex PCR; TCRdb's version includes in-frame clones alone and lacks a portion of them. Here the sample spans about 270,000 clones, around 15% being singletons. The sequenced sample consisted of naive CD4+ T cells from blood. The receptors come from a man under 40 with type 1 diabetes. Each CDR3 is given with its conserved first and last residue. A D gene is named only where the DNA matches it firmly. Rows may omit the clone size; those that give it use once, few, many or a size class.

J,D,size,V,CDR3,DNA
TRBJ1-1,-,-,TRBV5-1,CASSLSTVNTEAFF,TGCGCCAGCAGCTTAAGTACAGTGAACACTGAAGCTTTCTTT
TRBJ2-1,-,-,TRBV15,CATSSPPPGNEQFF,TGTGCCACCAGCAGTCCGCCACCGGGCAATGAGCAGTTCTTC
TRBJ1-4,-,few,TRBV7-8,CASTPSLGATKEKLFF,TGTGCCAGCACCCCTTCGTTGGGGGCCACTAAGGAAAAACTGTTTTTT
TRBJ2-4,TRBD2,-,TRBV5-1,CASSASTSEKNIQYF,TGCGCCAGCAGCGCCTCGACTAGCGAAAAAAACATTCAGTACTTC
TRBJ2-6,-,few,TRBV4-3,CASSQAFSGANVLTF,TGCGCCAGCAGCCAAGCATTTTCTGGGGCCAACGTCCTGACTTTC
TRBJ2-7,TRBD2,few,TRBV5-1,CASSLALAGDEQYF,TGCGCCAGCAGCTTGGCCCTAGCGGGTGACGAGCAGTACTTC
TRBJ2-7,-,-,TRBV7-9,CASSFGKRTYEQYF,TGTGCCAGCAGCTTTGGCAAACGAACCTACGAGCAGTACTTC
TRBJ1-2,-,-,TRBV5-4,CASSQDADGYTF,TGTGCCAGCAGCCAAGATGCGGATGGCTACACCTTC
TRBJ1-2,TRBD1,-,TRBV5-4,CAGGEDRGGGYTF,TGCGCTGGAGGGGAGGACAGGGGAGGAGGCTACACCTTC
TRBJ2-3,-,-,TRBV5-1,CASSLGSSTSTDTQYF,TGCGCCAGCAGCTTGGGCTCCTCTACTAGCACAGATACGCAGTATTTT
TRBJ2-2,TRBD1,once,TRBV7-2,CASSLRQGGITGELFF,TGTGCCAGCAGCTTGAGACAGGGCGGAATCACCGGGGAGCTGTTTTTT
TRBJ2-2,TRBD2,-,TRBV6-1,CASNGGSVNTGELFF,TGTGCCTCCAATGGCGGGAGTGTAAACACCGGGGAGCTGTTTTTT
TRBJ1-4,-,few,TRBV4-1,CASSQSVAPGEKLFF,TGCGCCAGCAGCCAATCCGTGGCCCCGGGGGAAAAACTGTTTTTT
TRBJ2-2,-,-,TRBV29-1,CSAASQMNTGELFF,TGCAGCGCTGCGTCTCAAATGAACACCGGGGAGCTGTTTTTT
TRBJ2-1,-,few,TRBV6-1,CASTRGDGGFF,TGTGCCAGCACCCGGGGTGACGGCGGGTTCTTC
TRBJ2-1,-,-,TRBV10-3,CAISEMRGGEQFF,TGTGCCATCAGTGAGATGAGGGGGGGAGAGCAGTTCTTC
TRBJ2-1,TRBD2,few,TRBV29-1,CSVVRGSSYNEQFF,TGCAGCGTTGTCCGCGGGAGCTCCTACAATGAGCAGTTCTTC
TRBJ2-5,TRBD1,-,TRBV5-6,CASSLAGQGWQTQYF,TGTGCCAGCAGCTTGGCAGGACAGGGGTGGCAGACCCAGTACTTC
TRBJ2-3,-,-,TRBV9,CASSQTGQLVTDTQYF,TGTGCCAGCAGCCAGACTGGACAGCTAGTCACAGATACGCAGTATTTT
TRBJ2-7,-,-,TRBV28,CASSLSAYEQYF,TGTGCCAGCAGTTTATCGGCCTACGAGCAGTACTTC
TRBJ2-1,-,-,TRBV9,CASSEGGDEQFF,TGTGCCAGCAGCGAGGGGGGGGATGAGCAGTTCTTC
TRBJ2-3,TRBD2,-,TRBV5-6,CASSFSTSGSGTDTQYF,TGTGCCAGCAGCTTTTCGACTAGCGGGAGCGGTACAGATACGCAGTATTTT
TRBJ2-1,TRBD2,-,TRBV18,CASSRNSGRDGEQFF,TGTGCCAGCTCACGTAATAGCGGGAGGGATGGTGAGCAGTTCTTC
TRBJ2-5,TRBD2,-,TRBV30,CARTSGIAETQYF,TGTGCCCGGACTAGCGGGATAGCAGAGACCCAGTACTTC
TRBJ2-2,TRBD2,-,TRBV4-3,CASSQALSGSGTGELFF,TGCGCCAGCAGCCAAGCTCTTAGCGGGAGCGGGACCGGGGAGCTGTTTTTT
TRBJ2-7,-,-,TRBV27,CASSSGQSLTYEQYF,TGTGCCAGCAGTTCCGGACAGTCGCTGACCTACGAGCAGTACTTC